This T cell receptor (beta chain) derives from a study of shared clonotypes between healthy human individuals. Whole-study results and caveats: The study generally estimated greater richness for naive than memory subsets. Among donors, clonotype sharing was expected to be affected by sequencing depth.

A word on this clone: What it binds is unknown.

V was clipped by 5 bases and J by 5 bases, with 17 bases between them. Per germline, CDR1 LNHDA and CDR2 SQIVND (reference sequence). This CDR3 is built from 15 residues. Original methodology: Filtering was not the same, since immunoSEQ gave junction-only sequences without quality scores. Only in-frame clones appear in the TCRdb table, and some are missing; sequencing was by immunoSEQ multiplex PCR. Clone size and the V and J calls come from that table; the DNA yielded D and trimming. Found here are 1.4 million to 1.5 million clones, 96% of them singletons; the top ten hold roughly 1.2%. The chain couples TRBV19 to TRBJ2-3; the D gene is possibly TRBD2 (5 bases). The TCR comes from a man aged 30-40 years in good health. Material for sequencing was naive CD4+ T cells sorted from blood. Sample subset: CD45RA+ positively selected. The CDR3 loop reads CASSPPQRPGDTQYF. CDR3 coding DNA: TGTGCCAGTAGTCCACCCCAGCGGCCCGGAGATACGCAGTATTTT. Using reference TRBV19 and TRBJ2-3 for the parts outside the CDR3, the full variable domain is DGGITQSPKYLFRKEGQNVTLSCEQNLNHDAMYWYRQDPGQGLRLIYYSQIVNDFQKGDIAEGYSVSREKKESFPLTVTSAQKNPTAFYLCASSPPQRPGDTQYFGPGTRLTVL.